Shown below are 18 T cell receptor beta chains from a single sample sequenced in a study of cytomegalovirus exposure and HLA in healthy donors. The PCR employed 60 Vbeta primers together with 13 Jbeta primers. Generated by immunoSEQ multiplex PCR, the TCRdb table keeps only in-frame clones and is missing some. The listing records some 39,000 clones. The material sequenced was PBMCs. The receptors here all came from a male donor in good health and CMV-seronegative.

This rearrangement joins TRBV4-1 to TRBJ1-3; D call uncertain. V was trimmed by 0 bases and J by 0 bases, leaving 12 bases between them. The CDR3 totals 17 residues. Germline lookup yields CDR1 MGHRA and CDR2 YSYEKL. This CDR3 reads CASSQDWAGYSGNTIYF. The CDR3 DNA reads TGCGCCAGCAGCCAAGATTGGGCCGGATACTCTGGAAACACCATATATTTT.

The chain uses TRBV15 and TRBJ2-7, with D maybe TRBD1 (6 bases). The CDR3 runs to 15 residues. Germline CDR1 LNHNV, CDR2 YYDKDF (reference sequence). Trimming pared 0 bases from V and 2 bases from J, leaving 11 bases between. This CDR3 is CATSRETGLPYEQYF. CDR3 DNA sequence: TGTGCCACCAGCAGAGAGACAGGTCTACCCTACGAGCAGTACTTC.

The V gene is TRBV6-1, the J gene TRBJ2-7; 9 bases align to TRBD1. V trimming: 10 bases; J trimming: 3 bases; junction bases outside the gene matches: 10. Germline CDR1 is MNHNS and CDR2 is SASEGT. The CDR3 contains 14 residues. DNA for the CDR3: TGTGCCACGGGGCTGGGACAGGGTGGCTACGAGCAGTACTTC. It translates to CATGLGQGGYEQYF.

J is TRBJ1-1 and V is TRBV11-2, with 8 bases identical to TRBD1. Germline V lookup: CDR1 SGHAT, CDR2 FQNNGV. This CDR3 has 13 residues. J lost 6 bases, V lost 6 bases, and 6 bases had no gene match. The CDR3 coding sequence is TGTGCCAGCAGTCTAAAGACAGGGGCTGAAGCTTTCTTT. This translates into CASSLKTGAEAFF. The full variable domain, rest sourced from reference TRBV11-2 and TRBJ1-1, is EAGVAQSPRYKIIEKRQSVAFWCNPISGHATLYWYQQILGQGPKLLIQFQNNGVVDDSQLPKDRFSAERLKGVDSTLKIQPAKLEDSAVYLCASSLKTGAEAFFGQGTRLTVV.

CDR3 in DNA: TGTGCCAGCAGTTTCCGGGGGGAGCTTCGAAACACCATATATTTT. As protein: CASSFRGELRNTIYF. The chain links TRBV28 to TRBJ1-3, with D perhaps matching TRBD1 (5 bases). This CDR3 region has 15 residues. V dropped 3 bases and J dropped 5 bases, with 14 bases sitting between them. Germline CDR1 and CDR2: MDHEN and SYDVKM. Full variable domain (remainder filled in from reference TRBV28 and TRBJ1-3): DVKVTQSSRYLVKRTGEKVFLECVQDMDHENMFWYRQDPGLGLRLIYFSYDVKMKEKGDIPEGYSVSREKKERFSLILESASTNQTSMYLCASSFRGELRNTIYFGEGSWLTVV.

The rearrangement links TRBV29-1 to TRBJ1-2, with D maybe TRBD1 (6 bases). CDR1 and CDR2 (germline): SQVTM, ANQGSEA. V shed 4 bases and J shed 4 bases, with 10 bases lying between them. The CDR3 extends over 12 amino acids. The CDR3: CSVGGQPYGYTF. The CDR3 nucleotides are TGCAGCGTTGGTGGACAGCCCTATGGCTACACCTTC.

This sequence joins TRBV6-5 and TRBJ1-1; possible D gene TRBD1, 6 bases. V lost 2 bases, J lost 1 base, and 8 bases lay in between. Germline assignment: CDR1 MNHEY and CDR2 SVGAGI. This CDR3 is built from 14 residues. The CDR3 region is CASSYDRKNTEAFF. CDR3 nucleotides: TGTGCCAGCAGTTACGACAGGAAGAACACTGAAGCTTTCTTT.

This rearrangement joins TRBV7-9 to TRBJ1-6; possible D gene TRBD1, 5 bases. In germline, CDR1 is SEHNR, CDR2 FQNEAQ (reference sequence). The V gene lost 1 base and the J gene lost 0 bases, with 7 bases spanning the gap. The CDR3 length is 16 residues. CDR3 loop: CASSLVGGSYNSPLHF. DNA for the CDR3: TGTGCCAGCAGCTTAGTGGGGGGCTCCTATAATTCACCCCTCCACTTT.

The chain combines TRBV27 with TRBJ1-2; D possibly corresponds to TRBD1 (6 bases). Germline V gives CDR1 MNHEY, CDR2 SMNVEV (reference sequence). The CDR3 spans 17 residues. Between the trimmed V and J ends, which lost 3 bases and 1 base, there was a span of 18 bases. The CDR3 protein is CASSFKGGPDRNYGYTF. The CDR3 DNA reads TGTGCCAGCAGTTTCAAGGGGGGGCCTGACCGTAACTATGGCTACACCTTC.

The V and J genes are TRBV4-1 and TRBJ1-2; D possibly corresponds to TRBD1 (5 bases). This CDR3 has 15 amino acids. Trimming removed 2 bases from V and 4 bases from J, with 14 bases in between. The germline V gene encodes CDR1 MGHRA and CDR2 YSYEKL. In nucleotides, the CDR3 is TGCGCCAGCAGCCAAAGTTTAGGGGAGGGCTATGGCTACACCTTC. This codes for CASSQSLGEGYGYTF.

The chain has TRBV6-5 and TRBJ1-1; possible D gene TRBD1, 5 bases. The CDR3 runs 14 residues. Trimming pared 0 bases from V and 6 bases from J, leaving 11 bases between. The germline CDR1 and CDR2 sequences are MNHEY and SVGAGI. The CDR3 loop reads CASSYSWRGSEAFF. For the CDR3, the DNA is TGTGCCAGCAGTTACTCTTGGAGGGGTTCTGAAGCTTTCTTT.

This rearrangement joins TRBV6-1 to TRBJ2-1, with D maybe TRBD2 (5 bases). Germline loops: CDR1 MNHNS, CDR2 SASEGT. The V end lost 1 base, the J end lost 10 bases, and 11 bases lay between the germline ends. The CDR3 runs to 13 residues. Here the CDR3 reads CASSEERGWEQFF. CDR3 sequence (DNA): TGTGCCAGCAGTGAAGAACGGGGTTGGGAGCAGTTCTTC.

This chain joins TRBV5-4 and TRBJ1-2; D is possibly TRBD1 (6 bases). The germline V gene has CDR1 SGHNT and CDR2 YYREEE (reference sequence). V lost 3 bases and J 4 bases, leaving 13 bases between the germline ends. CDR3 length: 14 amino acids. Here the CDR3 DNA reads TGTGCCAGCAGCTGGGGTCAGGGGCCCTATGGCTACACCTTC. As protein: CASSWGQGPYGYTF.

The chain links TRBV5-5 to TRBJ1-5; TRBD1 matches at 8 bases. This CDR3 has 15 residues. Trimming at V came to 2 bases and at J to 3 bases, leaving 4 bases not matched to a gene. Germline assignment: CDR1 SGHKS and CDR2 YYEKEE (reference sequence). The CDR3, as DNA: TGTGCCAGCAGCTTCTACAGGGGGATCAATCAGCCCCAGCATTTT. As protein: CASSFYRGINQPQHF. Complete variable domain (other parts from reference TRBV5-5 and TRBJ1-5): DAGVTQSPTHLIKTRGQQVTLRCSPISGHKSVSWYQQVLGQGPQFIFQYYEKEERGRGNFPDRFSARQFPNYSSELNVNALLLGDSALYLCASSFYRGINQPQHFGDGTRLSIL.

The rearrangement joins TRBV19 to TRBJ2-5; maybe TRBD2 (6 bases). Trimming took off 3 bases at V and 3 bases at J, with 14 bases between the two ends. This CDR3 has 15 amino acids. The germline V gene encodes CDR1 LNHDA and CDR2 SQIVND (reference sequence). The DNA of the CDR3 is TGTGCCAGTAGTATTCCCGGGACTCGGGAAGAGACCCAGTACTTC. Protein product: CASSIPGTREETQYF.

V gene TRBV11-2 combines with J gene TRBJ1-6; possible D gene TRBD1, 5 bases. This CDR3 contains 16 residues. V gave up 0 bases and J gave up 7 bases, with 13 bases separating them. Germline V lookup: CDR1 SGHAT, CDR2 FQNNGV. The CDR3 reads CASSLERGMRNSPLHF. The CDR3 DNA is TGTGCCAGCAGCTTAGAGCGGGGGATGAGAAATTCACCCCTCCACTTT. Using reference TRBV11-2 and TRBJ1-6 for the parts outside the CDR3, the full variable domain is EAGVAQSPRYKIIEKRQSVAFWCNPISGHATLYWYQQILGQGPKLLIQFQNNGVVDDSQLPKDRFSAERLKGVDSTLKIQPAKLEDSAVYLCASSLERGMRNSPLHFGNGTRLTVT.

The genes are TRBV11-3 and TRBJ2-7, with TRBD2 as a possible D gene (5 bases). V was cut by 5 bases and J by 7 bases, with 21 bases left in between. Germline V gene data show CDR1 as SGHNT and CDR2 as YENEEA. CDR3 length: 15 amino acids. The CDR3 DNA sequence: TGTGCCAGCAGCCCAGGACTGCGGACTTTGAGGGAGCAGTACTTC. Translating gives CASSPGLRTLREQYF.

The V call is TRBV6-6, the J call TRBJ1-5; maybe TRBD1 (5 bases). The V gene lost 4 bases and the J gene lost 5 bases, with 15 bases spanning the gap. Germline CDR1 reads MNHNY; CDR2 reads SVGAGI (reference sequence). The length of the CDR3 is 15 residues. In nucleotides, the CDR3 is TGTGCCAGCAGTTTCAGCCCTCAAGGGGATCAGCCCCAGCATTTT. Its protein product is CASSFSPQGDQPQHF.